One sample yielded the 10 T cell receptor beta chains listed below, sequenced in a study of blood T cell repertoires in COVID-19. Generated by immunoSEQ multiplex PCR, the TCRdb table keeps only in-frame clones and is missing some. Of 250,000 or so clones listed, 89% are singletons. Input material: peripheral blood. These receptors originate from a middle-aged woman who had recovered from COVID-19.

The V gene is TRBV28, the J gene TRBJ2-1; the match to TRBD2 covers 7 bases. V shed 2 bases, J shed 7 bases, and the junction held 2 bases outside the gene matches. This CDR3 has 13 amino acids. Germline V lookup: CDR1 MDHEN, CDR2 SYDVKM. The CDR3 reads CASSLLAVNEQFF. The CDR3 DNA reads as TGTGCCAGCAGTTTACTAGCGGTAAATGAGCAGTTCTTC.

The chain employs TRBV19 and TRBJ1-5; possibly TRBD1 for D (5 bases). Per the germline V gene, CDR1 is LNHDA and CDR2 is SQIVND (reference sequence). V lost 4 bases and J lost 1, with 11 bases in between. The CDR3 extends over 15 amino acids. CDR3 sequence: CASSNPDKSNQPQHF. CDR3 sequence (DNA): TGTGCCAGTAGTAACCCGGACAAAAGCAATCAGCCCCAGCATTTT.

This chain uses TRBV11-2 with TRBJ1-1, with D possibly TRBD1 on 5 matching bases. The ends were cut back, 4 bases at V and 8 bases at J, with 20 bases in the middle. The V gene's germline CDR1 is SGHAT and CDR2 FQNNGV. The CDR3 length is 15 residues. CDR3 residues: CASSSWGRAELEAFF. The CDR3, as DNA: TGTGCCAGCAGCTCCTGGGGCAGGGCAGAACTAGAAGCTTTCTTT.

This CDR3 reads CASSSNPGQGSEKLFF. In DNA form, the CDR3 reads TGTGCCAGCAGTTCGAACCCCGGACAGGGGAGTGAAAAACTGTTTTTT. This rearrangement joins TRBV28 to TRBJ1-4, with 9 bases aligning to TRBD1. Germline values: CDR1 MDHEN, CDR2 SYDVKM. V lost 4 bases and J lost 7; bases outside the gene matches: 10. CDR3 length equals 16 residues.

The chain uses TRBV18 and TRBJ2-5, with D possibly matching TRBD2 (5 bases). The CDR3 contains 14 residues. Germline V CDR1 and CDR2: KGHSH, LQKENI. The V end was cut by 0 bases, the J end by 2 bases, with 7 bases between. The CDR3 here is CASSPPSGQETQYF. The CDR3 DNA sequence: TGTGCCAGCTCACCACCCTCGGGGCAAGAGACCCAGTACTTC.

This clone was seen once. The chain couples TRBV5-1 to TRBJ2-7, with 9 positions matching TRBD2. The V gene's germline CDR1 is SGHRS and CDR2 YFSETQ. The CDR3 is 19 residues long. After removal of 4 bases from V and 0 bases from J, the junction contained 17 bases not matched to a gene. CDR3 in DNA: TGCGCCAGCAGCGGTAAGACTAGCGGAGCTCCCCCCCTCTCCTACGAGCAGTACTTC. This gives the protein CASSGKTSGAPPLSYEQYF. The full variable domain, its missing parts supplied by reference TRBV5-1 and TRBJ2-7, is KAGVTQTPRYLIKTRGQQVTLSCSPISGHRSVSWYQQTPGQGLQFLFEYFSETQRNKGNFPGRFSGRQFSNSRSEMNVSTLELGDSALYLCASSGKTSGAPPLSYEQYFGPGTRLTVT.

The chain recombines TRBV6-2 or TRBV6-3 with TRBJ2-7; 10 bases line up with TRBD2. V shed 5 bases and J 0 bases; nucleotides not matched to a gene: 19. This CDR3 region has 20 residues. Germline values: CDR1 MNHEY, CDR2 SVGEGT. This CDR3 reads CASSIPGGHLAGVFSYEQYF. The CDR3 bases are TGTGCCAGCAGTATCCCAGGGGGCCATCTAGCGGGAGTCTTCTCCTACGAGCAGTACTTC.

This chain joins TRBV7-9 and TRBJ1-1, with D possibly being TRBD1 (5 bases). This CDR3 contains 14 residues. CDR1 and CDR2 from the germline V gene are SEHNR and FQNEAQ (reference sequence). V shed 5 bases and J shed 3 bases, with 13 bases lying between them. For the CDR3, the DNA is TGTGCCAGCAGCCTAAAGGGGCCGGACACTGAAGCTTTCTTT. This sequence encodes CASSLKGPDTEAFF.

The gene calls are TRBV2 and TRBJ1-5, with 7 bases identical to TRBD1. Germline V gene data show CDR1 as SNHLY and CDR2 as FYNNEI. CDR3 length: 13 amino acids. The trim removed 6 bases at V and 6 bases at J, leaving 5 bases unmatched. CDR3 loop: CASRPGGLQPQHF. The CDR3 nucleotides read TGTGCCAGCAGACCAGGGGGGCTTCAGCCCCAGCATTTT.

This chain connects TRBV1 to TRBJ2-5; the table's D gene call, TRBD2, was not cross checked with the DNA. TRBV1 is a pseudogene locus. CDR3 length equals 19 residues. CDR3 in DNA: TGCACCAGCAGCCCGGAAACCGGGACTAGCGGGAGGGATGGGGAGACCCAGTACTTC. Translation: CTSSPETGTSGRDGETQYF.